The clone carrying this T cell receptor beta chain was seen a single time. The data originate from a study of blood T cell repertoires in COVID-19. Trimming removed 5 bases from V and 4 bases from J; junction bases left unmatched: 3. The CDR3 consists of 13 residues. CDR1 and CDR2 (germline): MDHEN, SYDVKM. TCRdb's copy holds only in-frame clones and misses some; the assay was immunoSEQ multiplex PCR. In the table there are about 100,000 clones, 70% to 80% of which are singletons. The chain carries TRBV28 and TRBJ2-7; 9 bases fit TRBD1. The receptor was derived from a man aged 70-80 years with active or convalescent COVID-19. What was sequenced was peripheral blood. The CDR3 region has the DNA TGTGCCAGCAGTCTACAGGGGGCTTACGAGCAGTACTTC. Amino acid sequence: CASSLQGAYEQYF.